This TCR beta chain stems from a study of blood T cell repertoires in COVID-19. The wider study: The study drew acute and convalescent COVID-19 samples from the United States, Italy and Spain. The cDNA or gDNA used as material had been derived from T cells, B-cell-depleted T cells, or PBMCs.

Trimming removed 4 bases from V and 3 bases from J; junction bases left unmatched: 3. Germline CDR1 and CDR2: MDHEN and SYDVKM. CDR3 length: 15 amino acids. In terms of age and location, participants ranged from roughly 18 to 100 years and lived in approximately 24 US areas. Participants' reported clinical history set cohort assignment. Profiling relied on immunoSEQ multiplex PCR, and the TCRdb table lists in-frame clones only, not all of them. This table holds about 210,000 clones, roughly nine tenths found once. This TCR came from a woman under 30 who had recovered from COVID-19. The sample was PBMCs or T cells enriched from blood (not recorded which). This chain links TRBV28 with TRBJ2-3; 11 nucleotides agree with TRBD1. The CDR3 sequence: CASSSGTGGTDTQYF. In DNA form, the CDR3 reads TGTGCCAGCAGTTCCGGGACAGGGGGTACAGATACGCAGTATTTT.